This entry lists 8 T cell receptor beta chains sequenced from one sample in a study of beta chain features in type 1 diabetes. The sequenced template was cDNA made from the entire isolated RNA. Libraries were prepared by immunoSEQ multiplex PCR; TCRdb keeps only in-frame clonotypes and omits some of them. This sample has 600,000 to 650,000 clones; about 16% occur once, and the top ten carry around 0.095%. Sequencing was carried out using naive CD4+ T cells from blood. These receptor sequences come from a man aged 18 to 35 in good health.

This sequence joins TRBV2 and TRBJ2-2; 8 bases are shared with TRBD1. After removal of 7 bases from V and 6 bases from J, the junction contained 7 bases not matched to a gene. CDR3 length equals 14 residues. Germline V lookup: CDR1 SNHLY, CDR2 FYNNEI. The CDR3 DNA is TGTGCCAGCATTGGACAGGGAAAACCCGGGGAGCTGTTTTTT. Its protein product is CASIGQGKPGELFF.

The rearrangement joins TRBV7-2 to TRBJ2-3; 12 nucleotides line up with TRBD2. J lost 5 bases, V lost 0 bases, and 6 bases had no gene match. CDR3 size: 17 residues. Germline-derived CDR1 and CDR2 are SGHTA and FQGNSA. The CDR3 spells CASSLARASGGGDTQYF. CDR3 coding DNA: TGTGCCAGCAGCTTAGCGAGAGCTAGCGGGGGGGGAGATACGCAGTATTTT.

This clone was counted between two and nine times. The chain employs TRBV30 and TRBJ2-7; D gene ambiguous. CDR3 length equals 12 residues. Germline lookup yields CDR1 GTSNPN and CDR2 SVGIG (reference sequence). V was clipped by 2 bases and J by 4 bases, with 9 bases between them. The CDR3 spells CAWSPEWYEQYF. The DNA of the CDR3 is TGTGCCTGGAGTCCCGAGTGGTACGAGCAGTACTTC.

For this clone: The sample holds other DNA sequences that translate to the same CDR3. The V call is TRBV6-6, the J call TRBJ1-1; unclear D gene. This CDR3 is 13 amino acids long. CDR1 and CDR2 (germline): MNHNY, SVGAGI (reference sequence). Trimming pared 2 bases from V and 1 base from J, leaving 5 bases between. This CDR3 reads CASSYGGNTEAFF. In nucleotides, the CDR3 is TGTGCCAGCAGTTACGGCGGGAACACTGAAGCTTTCTTT.

This clone was observed a few times. The V and J genes are TRBV2 and TRBJ1-2, with 7 nucleotides matching TRBD1. The CDR3 runs to 16 residues. V lost 7 bases, J lost 2 bases, and 13 bases stayed unmatched. Germline V lookup: CDR1 SNHLY, CDR2 FYNNEI. CDR3 bases: TGTGCCAGCAACCTCGCCGGGACAGCTCAAAACTATGGCTACACCTTC. Amino acid sequence: CASNLAGTAQNYGYTF.

The chain employs TRBV30 and TRBJ2-2; TRBD1 aligns across 7 bases. The CDR3 loop spans 14 amino acids. J was trimmed by 1 base and V by 1 base; bases with no gene match: 0. Germline V gene sequence: CDR1 GTSNPN, CDR2 SVGIG (reference sequence). CDR3 DNA sequence: TGTGCCTGGAGTGCAGGGGGGAACACCGGGGAGCTGTTTTTT. It specifies CAWSAGGNTGELFF.

The chain uses TRBV30 and TRBJ1-5, with 8 bases lining up with TRBD1. The CDR3 extends over 14 amino acids. J lost 6 bases, V lost 3 bases, and 7 bases had no gene match. Germline V lookup: CDR1 GTSNPN, CDR2 SVGIG (reference sequence). CDR3 in amino acids: CAWRPTGAGQPQHF. The CDR3 coding sequence is TGTGCCTGGAGACCGACAGGGGCGGGTCAGCCCCAGCATTTT.

This chain joins TRBV7-9 and TRBJ1-5; D not certain. Germline assignment: CDR1 SEHNR and CDR2 FQNEAQ (reference sequence). V was pared by 1 base and J by 7 bases, with 14 bases between. The CDR3 spans 15 residues. The CDR3 nucleotides are TGTGCCAGCAGCTTAGAAGGCGCGGGCAGACAGCCCCAGCATTTT. This codes for CASSLEGAGRQPQHF.